Sequencing of this TCR beta chain was carried out in a study of human T cells and chemical hapten exposure. This clonotype was seen many times. Individual cDNA molecules (in the library) carried attached unique molecular identifiers. TCRdb recomputed calls from the reads with MiXCR, one row per CDR3 protein. The sample has 95,000 to 150,000 distinct CDR3 sequences; more than 8.5% are singletons. The template was total RNA from unfractionated whole blood. The sample comprised whole blood. The sequence derives from a human donor in good health. Some clones in this sample may be carry-over from other donors' samples.

The CDR3 nucleotides read TGCAGTGCGCCTTTATCCGGTACCGTTTTGGGCCTCGAGCAGTACTTC. This sequence encodes CSAPLSGTVLGLEQYF. The V call is TRBV20-1, the J call TRBJ2-7; no definite D call. In germline, CDR1 is DFQATT, CDR2 SNEGSKA (reference sequence). V was pared by 6 bases and J by 6 bases, with 27 bases between. This CDR3 spans 16 amino acids.